The clone carrying this TCR beta chain was seen once. Study processing details: Amplification with reference gene primers provided the estimates of nucleated cell counts. Libraries were prepared by immunoSEQ multiplex PCR; TCRdb keeps only in-frame clonotypes and omits some of them. V, J and clone size were drawn from that table, and D and trimming were deduced from the DNA. There are under 85,000 clones in the sample; approximately 85% occur only once, and 5.1% lies in the top ten. These data are taken from a study of blood T cell repertoires in COVID-19. Study as a whole: Sites across the United States, Italy and Spain contributed samples from acute and convalescent COVID-19. In each case, the material was cDNA or gDNA derived from T cells, B-cell-depleted T cells, or PBMCs.

The germline gives CDR1 MNHEY, CDR2 SVGEGT. V was trimmed by 1 base and J by 3 bases, leaving 12 bases between them. The CDR3 spans 15 residues. V is TRBV6-2 or TRBV6-3 and J is TRBJ1-1; D is unresolved. Sequencing input: peripheral blood. This clonotype was obtained from a man of 80 years or more with acute or convalescent COVID-19. CDR3 loop: CASSYFPERYTEAFF. The CDR3 region has the DNA TGTGCCAGCAGTTACTTCCCAGAGCGGTACACTGAAGCTTTCTTT.